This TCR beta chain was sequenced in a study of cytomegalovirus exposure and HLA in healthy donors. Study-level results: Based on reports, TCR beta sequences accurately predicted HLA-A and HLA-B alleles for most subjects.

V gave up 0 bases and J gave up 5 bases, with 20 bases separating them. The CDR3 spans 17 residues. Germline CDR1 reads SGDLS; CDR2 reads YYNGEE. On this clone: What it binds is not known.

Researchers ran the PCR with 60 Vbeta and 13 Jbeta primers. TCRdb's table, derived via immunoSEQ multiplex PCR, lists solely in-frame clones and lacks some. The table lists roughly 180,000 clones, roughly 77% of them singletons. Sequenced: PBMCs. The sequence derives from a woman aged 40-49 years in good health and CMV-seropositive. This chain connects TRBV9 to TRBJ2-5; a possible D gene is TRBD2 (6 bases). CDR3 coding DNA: TGTGCCAGCAGCGTAGTTGGCCGGGCGGGACTGGGCGAGACCCAGTACTTC. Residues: CASSVVGRAGLGETQYF.